The following is a T cell receptor beta chain sequence with its context. In the original processing: Amplification with reference gene primers provided the estimates of nucleated cell counts. Using immunoSEQ multiplex PCR, the repertoire was profiled, and TCRdb retains in-frame clones only, with some absent. V, J and clone size are those of that table, while D and trimming were read from the DNA. This table has approximately 150,000 clones, 84% appearing once. These data are taken from a study of blood T cell repertoires in COVID-19. Study overall: There were acute and convalescent COVID-19 samples, and they came from the United States, Italy and Spain. Sources were T cells, B-cell-depleted T cells, or PBMCs; the material itself was cDNA or gDNA.

Followed longitudinally, the Seattle patients had been enrolled during active infection. V lost 6 bases, J lost 3 bases, and 12 bases lay in between. CDR3 length equals 14 residues. The germline V gene encodes CDR1 MDHEN and CDR2 SYDVKM. The receptor comes from a man aged 30 to 45 with COVID-19, enrolled during active disease. The chain uses TRBV28 and TRBJ2-1; maybe TRBD1 (5 bases). The sequencing input was peripheral blood. DNA for the CDR3: TGTGCCAGCAGGGGGCAGAATTACTACAATGAGCAGTTCTTC. It yields the protein CASRGQNYYNEQFF.